Given below is one T cell receptor (beta chain) in context. The data stem from a study of Ad26.COV2.S vaccination and SARS-CoV-2 variants. This CDR3 is built from 14 residues. Trimming took 1 base from V and 5 from J; bases not matched to a gene: 2. CDR1 MNHEY and CDR2 SMNVEV come from the germline V gene (reference sequence). Method: immunoSEQ multiplex PCR; TCRdb's copy keeps in-frame clones and lacks some. The table has around 370,000 clones, around 92% seen once. The sequence was collected from a human donor who had recovered from COVID-19. The rearrangement joins TRBV27 to TRBJ1-5, with 7 bases that match TRBD1. The sequencing used peripheral blood, collected after recovery from COVID-19. The CDR3 coding sequence is TGTGCCAGCAGTTTATGGCAGGGGGATCAGCCCCAGCATTTT. Protein: CASSLWQGDQPQHF.